Each of the 22 T cell receptor beta chains below was sequenced from the same sample in a study of human T cells and chemical hapten exposure (dated by TCRdb to the early 2020s). Receptor libraries were prepared by RACE. The instrument given in TCRdb is NextSeq 500. TCRdb reprocessing: public reads trimmed at Q25 with fastp, clones called with MiXCR, in-frame beta chains kept. Each entry is one CDR3 protein sequence, shown with its most common DNA and genes. The sample records about 40,000 distinct CDR3 sequences, 3% to 3.5% of which are singletons. 6.7% of the sample comes from the top ten. Read against the paper, the sample's time point label means: patch test 2, 6 weeks after DPC sensitization. The treatment or condition label for this specimen denotes: therapeutic diphenylcyclopropenone sensitization with weekly scalp DPC. The material was whole blood, obtained in connection with sensitization to the hapten diphenylcyclopropenone (DPC). The source is a man between 35 and 55 years old with alopecia areata. Some clones in this sample may be carry-over from other donors' samples.

The rearrangement links TRBV4-1 to TRBJ2-3, with D possibly TRBD1 on 7 matching bases. The V gene's germline CDR1 is MGHRA and CDR2 YSYEKL. The CDR3 has 15 residues. V was shortened by 2 bases and J by 6 bases, with 15 bases between the two germline ends. CDR3 sequence reads: CASSQMAGGTDTQYF. The CDR3 region has the DNA TGCGCCAGCAGCCAAATGGCAGGGGGGACGGATACGCAGTATTTT.

This clonotype came up many times. The rearrangement uses TRBV28 and TRBJ2-6; D gene uncertain. This CDR3 has 15 residues. CDR1 MDHEN and CDR2 SYDVKM come from the germline V gene. Trimming removed 5 bases from V and 3 bases from J, with 11 bases in between. The DNA of the CDR3 is TGTGCCAGCAGTATCACAACTTTTGGGGCCAACGTCCTGACTTTC. It is translated as CASSITTFGANVLTF.

Comments on this clonotype: A much larger clone lies one base from this, so it may be a read error. This chain joins TRBV12-3 or TRBV12-4 and TRBJ1-5, with no clear D. This CDR3 has 14 amino acids. DNA of the CDR3: TGTGCCAGCAGTCCCGCTTTGGGAAATCGGCCCCAGCATTTT. Translating gives CASSPALGNRPQHF.

This clonotype was counted ten times or more. V gene TRBV5-1 combines with J gene TRBJ2-3, with 10 bases lining up with TRBD2. This CDR3 contains 16 residues. The trim removed 3 bases at V and 1 base at J, leaving 5 bases unmatched. Germline V gives CDR1 SGHRS, CDR2 YFSETQ. CDR3 sequence: CASSSTGTSGTDTQYF. The CDR3 DNA reads as TGCGCCAGCAGCTCGACCGGGACTAGCGGCACAGATACGCAGTATTTT.

This clonotype was detected ten times or more. This chain links TRBV12-3 or TRBV12-4 with TRBJ1-5, with D possibly TRBD1 on 6 matching bases. V was clipped by 3 bases and J by 3 bases, with 12 bases between them. The length of the CDR3 is 15 residues. For the CDR3, the DNA is TGTGCCAGCAGTTTTGGGGGGCAAGTCAATCAGCCCCAGCATTTT. Residues: CASSFGGQVNQPQHF.

This clonotype was seen at least ten times. The genes are TRBV27 and TRBJ2-1; 8 bases map to TRBD1. CDR3 length: 16 residues. V lost 3 bases to trimming and J lost 5 bases; unmatched junction nucleotides: 9. Germline-derived CDR1 and CDR2 are MNHEY and SMNVEV (reference sequence). CDR3 residues: CASSFRDRRLDNEQFF. The CDR3 DNA reads TGTGCCAGCAGTTTTCGGGACAGGAGGCTTGACAATGAGCAGTTCTTC.

This clonotype was recorded many times. CDR3: CASSALYGRASSYEQYF. CDR3 coding DNA: TGTGCCAGCAGCGCCTTGTACGGGAGGGCAAGCTCCTACGAGCAGTACTTC. The V gene is TRBV14, the J gene TRBJ2-7, with 8 bases matching TRBD2. CDR1 and CDR2 from the germline V gene are SGHDN and FVKESK. V lost 5 bases to trimming and J lost 0 bases; unmatched junction nucleotides: 12. CDR3 length: 17 residues.

This clonotype was counted at least ten times. The rearrangement joins TRBV5-1 to TRBJ2-7, with D unresolved. The V end lost 2 bases, the J end lost 3 bases, and 9 bases lay between the germline ends. This CDR3 contains 13 residues. Germline lookup yields CDR1 SGHRS and CDR2 YFSETQ. The CDR3 sequence is CASSFNRDYEQYF. The CDR3, as DNA: TGCGCCAGCAGCTTCAATAGGGACTACGAGCAGTACTTC.

This clonotype was recorded many times. Given the absence of the conserved phenylalanine or tryptophan at the CDR3 end, a read error is likely. The limits of the CDR3 on the DNA are not certain, so only TCRdb's listed CDR3 is given. The chain employs TRBV27 and TRBJ2-3; TRBD2 was called by the table and not checked on the DNA. Including both end residues, the CDR3 is 15 amino acids long. Germline-derived CDR1 and CDR2 are MNHEY and SMNVEV (reference sequence). The CDR3 loop is CATSARTSGRFYMYL.

This clonotype was seen at least ten times. The rearrangement uses TRBV28 and TRBJ2-7; 12 nucleotides line up with TRBD2. Germline CDR1 reads MDHEN; CDR2 reads SYDVKM. J gave up 3 bases and V 6 bases, and 12 bases lay outside the gene matches. CDR3 length: 17 residues. The CDR3 DNA is TGTGCCAGCAGCCCCCCTCCCCTAGCGGGAGGGAACTACGAGCAGTACTTC. It specifies CASSPPPLAGGNYEQYF.

This clonotype was observed at least ten times. The chain links TRBV12-5 to TRBJ2-5; D unclear. Trimming took off 1 base at V and 4 bases at J, with 7 bases between the two ends. The CDR3 totals 13 residues. The germline gives CDR1 LGHNT, CDR2 FRNRAP. CDR3 sequence (DNA): TGTGCTAGTGGTTTGGAATGGGCAGAGACCCAGTACTTC. Protein sequence: CASGLEWAETQYF.

This clonotype has at least ten counts. The chain links TRBV6-2 or TRBV6-3 to TRBJ2-5, with D unclear. Germline lookup yields CDR1 MNHEY and CDR2 SVGEGT. The CDR3 is 15 amino acids. V lost 6 bases and J 5 bases, leaving 19 bases between the germline ends. This CDR3 reads CASSLGALGRETQYF. CDR3 nucleotides: TGTGCCAGCAGCCTAGGAGCCCTAGGACGTGAGACCCAGTACTTC.

This clonotype was seen at least ten times. V gene TRBV6-5 combines with J gene TRBJ2-3; D is unresolved. This CDR3 has 14 residues. Deletions cut 0 bases from V and 1 base from J, with 5 bases between. CDR1 and CDR2 from the germline V gene are MNHEY and SVGAGI. The CDR3 region has the DNA TGTGCCAGCAGTTACTCTGTCGGCACAGATACGCAGTATTTT. It encodes CASSYSVGTDTQYF.

This clonotype was counted many times. This chain joins TRBV5-1 and TRBJ2-3, with D tentatively TRBD2 (6 bases). V lost 6 bases and J lost 0, with 14 bases in between. The CDR3 runs 15 residues. CDR1 SGHRS and CDR2 YFSETQ come from the germline V gene. The CDR3 region is CASTPDGTSTDTQYF. In nucleotides, the CDR3 is TGCGCCAGCACCCCGGACGGGACTAGCACAGATACGCAGTATTTT. Full variable domain (remainder filled in from reference TRBV5-1 and TRBJ2-3): KAGVTQTPRYLIKTRGQQVTLSCSPISGHRSVSWYQQTPGQGLQFLFEYFSETQRNKGNFPGRFSGRQFSNSRSEMNVSTLELGDSALYLCASTPDGTSTDTQYFGPGTRLTVL.

This clonotype showed up many times. The gene calls are TRBV13 and TRBJ2-3; a weak D match, TRBD2 (6 bases). With 2 bases removed from V and 0 bases from J, the gap between germline ends came to 24 bases. Germline V gives CDR1 PRHDT, CDR2 FYEKMQ (reference sequence). The length of the CDR3 is 20 residues. CDR3 region: CASSLYSRRAGRSSTDTQYF. CDR3 coding DNA: TGTGCCAGCAGCTTATATTCCAGGAGAGCGGGCCGTTCTAGCACAGATACGCAGTATTTT.

In its sample, this clonotype was seen many times. V and J are TRBV12-3 or TRBV12-4 and TRBJ2-3; 16 nucleotides agree with TRBD2. V was clipped by 6 bases and J by 1 base; unmatched bases: 4. This CDR3 is built from 17 residues. The CDR3 loop reads CASRGTSGRGGTDTQYF. The CDR3 coding sequence is TGTGCCAGCAGGGGGACTAGCGGGAGGGGGGGCACAGATACGCAGTATTTT.

This clonotype was picked up many times. The chain is built from TRBV5-4 and TRBJ1-4, with TRBD1 as a possible D gene (6 bases). The germline V gene has CDR1 SGHNT and CDR2 YYREEE (reference sequence). Trimming removed 4 bases at V and 0 bases at J, with 7 bases between. The CDR3 is made up of 14 amino acids. The CDR3 sequence: CASSRTATNEKLFF. The CDR3 nucleotides read TGTGCCAGCAGCCGGACAGCAACTAATGAAAAACTGTTTTTT.

This clonotype was detected ten times or more. The chain is built from TRBV2 and TRBJ1-1, with D possibly TRBD1 on 5 matching bases. CDR1 and CDR2 from the germline V gene are SNHLY and FYNNEI. The V end lost 11 bases, the J end lost 1 base, and 11 bases lay between the germline ends. The CDR3 spans 12 residues. CDR3: CAGAGTNTEAFF. In nucleotides, the CDR3 is TGTGCCGGGGCAGGGACGAACACTGAAGCTTTCTTT.

This clonotype appeared many times. The gene calls are TRBV6-1 and TRBJ1-1, with a possible D match to TRBD1 (5 bases). Germline assignment: CDR1 MNHNS and CDR2 SASEGT. The CDR3 contains 11 residues. With 11 bases removed from V and 4 bases from J, the gap between germline ends came to 11 bases. The CDR3 is CAQGKGTEAFF. The CDR3 coding sequence is TGTGCCCAGGGAAAAGGCACTGAAGCTTTCTTT.

This clonotype was seen ten or more times. V gene TRBV5-1 combines with J gene TRBJ2-1; TRBD2 aligns across 7 bases. The CDR3 spans 15 residues. The germline V gene has CDR1 SGHRS and CDR2 YFSETQ. V trimming: 4 bases; J trimming: 0 bases; junction bases outside the gene matches: 4. CDR3 in DNA: TGCGCCAGCAGCGTGGGACTAAACTCCTACAATGAGCAGTTCTTC. Translated: CASSVGLNSYNEQFF.

This clonotype occurred many times. This sequence joins TRBV5-1 and TRBJ1-4; D possibly corresponds to TRBD1 (5 bases). CDR1 SGHRS and CDR2 YFSETQ come from the germline V gene. This CDR3 contains 15 residues. V shed 0 bases and J shed 7 bases, with 13 bases lying between them. The CDR3 nucleotides read TGCGCCAGCAGCTTGGAGGGGCGGTACGGTGAAAAACTGTTTTTT. Its translation is CASSLEGRYGEKLFF. The full variable domain, with the rest looked up from reference TRBV5-1 and TRBJ1-4, is KAGVTQTPRYLIKTRGQQVTLSCSPISGHRSVSWYQQTPGQGLQFLFEYFSETQRNKGNFPGRFSGRQFSNSRSEMNVSTLELGDSALYLCASSLEGRYGEKLFFGSGTQLSVL.

The table lists this clonotype with a few counts. The V and J genes are TRBV6-5 and TRBJ1-3, with TRBD1 identical over 9 bases. With V trimmed by 5 bases and J by 0 bases, 2 bases remained unmatched. The germline gives CDR1 MNHEY, CDR2 SVGAGI. The CDR3 contains 15 residues. The chain's CDR3 is CASSRDRASGNTIYF. For the CDR3, the DNA is TGTGCCAGCAGTCGGGACAGGGCCTCTGGAAACACCATATATTTT.